This T cell receptor beta chain originates from a study of blood T cells in healthy people across ages. Donor samples were obtained from healthy Caucasian individuals from Russia, aged roughly 6 to 90. Germline trimming cut 3 bases from V and 2 bases from J; bases unmatched to any gene: 8. The CDR3 is 16 amino acids. The authors ran a second PCR of roughly 6 to 12 cycles using a sample-barcoded 5' primer and a J-beta primer mix. Each of the cDNA molecules was tagged by a template-switch adaptor with 12 random nucleotides. TCRdb ran MiXCR on the 5' RACE reads and lists one entry per CDR3 protein. The repertoire holds approximately 820,000 distinct CDR3 sequences, with more than 40% as singletons.

This receptor was identified in a man aged 55-75 years in good health. The V call is TRBV12-3 or TRBV12-4, the J call TRBJ2-7, with 9 bases aligning to TRBD1. Sequenced input: blood. CDR3 residues: CASSLTGGQGPYEQYF. CDR3 DNA: TGTGCCAGCAGTTTGACAGGGGGACAGGGTCCCTACGAGCAGTACTTC.